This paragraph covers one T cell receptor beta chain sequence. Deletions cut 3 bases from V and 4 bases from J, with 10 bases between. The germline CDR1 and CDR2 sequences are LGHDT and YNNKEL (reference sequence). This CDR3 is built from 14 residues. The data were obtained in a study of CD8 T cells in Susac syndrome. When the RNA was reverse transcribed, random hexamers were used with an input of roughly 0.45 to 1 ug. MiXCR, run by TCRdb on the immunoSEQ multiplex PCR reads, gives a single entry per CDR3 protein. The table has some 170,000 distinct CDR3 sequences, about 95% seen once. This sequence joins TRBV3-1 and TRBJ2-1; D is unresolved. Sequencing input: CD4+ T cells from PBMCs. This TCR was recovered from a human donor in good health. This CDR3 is CASSHLSRYNEQFF. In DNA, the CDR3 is TGTGCCAGCAGCCATCTCTCTAGATACAATGAGCAGTTCTTC.